Listed below are T cell receptor beta chains from one sample, sequenced in a study of T cells in Graves' hyperthyroidism and ophthalmopathy. TCRdb re-called the multiplex PCR reads through MiXCR, storing one row per CDR3 protein. There are about 360,000 distinct CDR3 sequences in the sample; around a sixth occur only once, and about 30% lies in the top ten. What was sequenced was blood. The receptors originated from a woman in her late teens or twenties with Graves' hyperthyroidism that later progressed to Graves' ophthalmopathy. Both conserved end residues are part of each CDR3. A D gene is named only where the DNA matches it firmly. Some rows mark clone size as missing; the rest say once, few, many or name a class of expanded clone.

size | J | D | V | DNA | CDR3
. | TRBJ1-4 | . | TRBV4-2 | TGTGCCAGCAGCCAAGAAGGAAAACTGTTTTTT | CASSQEGKLFF
many | TRBJ2-1 | . | TRBV18 | TGTGCCAGCTCACCACCGGGGCAGGGCGATGAGCAGTTCTTC | CASSPPGQGDEQFF
many | TRBJ2-5 | . | TRBV28 | TGTGCCAGCAGTTTCGCTGGCGGGGACGGTGAAGAGACCCAGTACTTC | CASSFAGGDGEETQYF
many | TRBJ2-1 | TRBD2 | TRBV7-2 | TGTGCCAGCAGAGTATCCGGGACTAGCGGGAGGTGGGCCTACAATGAGCAGTTCTTC | CASRVSGTSGRWAYNEQFF
. | TRBJ2-3 | TRBD1 | TRBV4-3 | TGCGCCAGCAGCCAAGGGCAGGGGGCGCAAGATACGCAGTATTTT | CASSQGQGAQDTQYF
. | TRBJ2-2 | . | TRBV5-1 | TGTGCCAGCAGCTACGGTAGTCAGTCGGACACCGGGGAGCTGTTTTTT | CASSYGSQSDTGELFF
. | TRBJ2-1 | TRBD1 | TRBV24-1 | TGTGCCACCAGTGATGGCTACCGGGACAGGGTACCTTCACAGTTCTTC | CATSDGYRDRVPSQFF
few | TRBJ1-5 | . | TRBV19 | TGTGCCAGTAGTATCGCTATAGGTTTTCGGAATCAGCCCCAGCATTTT | CASSIAIGFRNQPQHF
few | TRBJ1-2 | . | TRBV6-1 | TGTGCCAGCAGTGAAGGACATAACTATGGCTACACCTTC | CASSEGHNYGYTF
many | TRBJ1-5 | TRBD1 | TRBV29-1 | TGCAGCGTCGGCCGAGACAGGGATGGTCAGCCCCAGCATTTT | CSVGRDRDGQPQHF
. | TRBJ2-3 | . | TRBV10-2 | TGCGCCAGCACAGGGGCGCTGGGAGATACGCAGTATTTT | CASTGALGDTQYF
many | TRBJ2-7 | . | TRBV18 | TGTGCCAGCTCAGCAAGGACAGTGTACTCCTACGAGCAGTACTTC | CASSARTVYSYEQYF
many | TRBJ1-2 | . | TRBV29-1 | TGCAGCGCCGACTTCCCCCCCTATGGCTACACCTTC | CSADFPPYGYTF
. | TRBJ2-1 | TRBD2 | TRBV7-9 | TGTGCCAGCAGCTTAGTCGGGAGGGGCTCCTACAATGAGCAGTTCTTC | CASSLVGRGSYNEQFF
many | TRBJ1-1 | . | TRBV12-3/TRBV12-4 | TGTGCCAGCAGTTCCCTCTATGAAGCTTTCTTT | CASSSLYEAFF
. | TRBJ2-2 | . | TRBV7-8 | TGTGCCAGCAGCTTTCTCGGGGCGACAGTTTGGACCGGGGAGCTGTTTTTT | CASSFLGATVWTGELFF
few | TRBJ1-1 | TRBD1 | TRBV18 | TGTGCCAGCTCACGCAACATACAGGGGATGAACACTGAAGCTTTCTTT | CASSRNIQGMNTEAFF
many | TRBJ2-1 | TRBD2 | TRBV28 | TGTGCCAGCAGGATACTAGCGGGAACCCACAATGAGCAGTTCTTC | CASRILAGTHNEQFF
few | TRBJ2-1 | TRBD2 | TRBV2 | TGTGCCAGCAGTTCCGGACTAGCGGGCATCAATGAGCAGTTCTTC | CASSSGLAGINEQFF
many | TRBJ2-7 | TRBD2 | TRBV27 | TGTGCCAGCAGTTCTCCGACTAGCGGGACTCCCTACGAGCAGTACTTC | CASSSPTSGTPYEQYF
few | TRBJ2-7 | TRBD2 | TRBV7-8 | TGTGCCAGCAGCTCCCTAGCGGGAGGCAACATCTACGAGCAGTACTTC | CASSSLAGGNIYEQYF
. | TRBJ2-3 | TRBD2 | TRBV20-1 | TGCAGTGCTAGAGGGGGGGGACTAGCGGGAGGGAGCACAGATACGCAGTATTTT | CSARGGGLAGGSTDTQYF
many | TRBJ2-7 | TRBD2 | TRBV2 | TGTGCCAGCAGATTTGAGCGGGACCGCTCCTACGAGCAGTACTTC | CASRFERDRSYEQYF
few | TRBJ1-4 | . | TRBV20-1 | TGCAGTGCAAACGACGGGGGAGGTGAAAAACTGTTTTTT | CSANDGGGEKLFF
many | TRBJ1-1 | . | TRBV28 | TGTGCCAGCAGTTTTTTCGGGAAGGGGGGGACTGAAGCTTTCTTT | CASSFFGKGGTEAFF